The 26 T cell receptor beta chains reported below all come from one sample, sequenced in a study of cytomegalovirus exposure and HLA in healthy donors. Using immunoSEQ multiplex PCR, the repertoire was profiled, and TCRdb retains in-frame clones only, with some absent. The sample shows some 170,000 clones, about 87% of them seen only once. Material: PBMCs. The receptors originated from a woman younger than 45 in good health and CMV-seronegative.

The sample holds one count of this clone. The genes are TRBV11-3 and TRBJ1-2; 7 nucleotides match TRBD1. In germline, CDR1 is SGHNT, CDR2 YENEEA. The ends lost 4 bases at V and 6 bases at J; junction bases unmatched: 2. This CDR3 is built from 12 residues. The CDR3 coding sequence is TGTGCCAGCAGCTGGACAGGCGATGGCTACACCTTC. Translation gives CASSWTGDGYTF.

The V call is TRBV7-6, the J call TRBJ1-1; D is undetermined. V was cut by 4 bases and J by 3 bases, with 9 bases left in between. The germline V gene encodes CDR1 SGHVS and CDR2 FNYEAQ. The CDR3 contains 13 residues. The CDR3 region has the DNA TGTGCCAGCAGCTCAACACGATACACTGAAGCTTTCTTT. Encoded protein: CASSSTRYTEAFF.

The rearrangement uses TRBV5-1 and TRBJ1-1; D remains unclear. The CDR3 extends over 15 amino acids. The germline V gene has CDR1 SGHRS and CDR2 YFSETQ. V lost 1 base to trimming and J lost 1 base, with 11 bases between them. CDR3 nucleotides: TGCGCCAGCAGCTTGAAGGGAGTGGCGAACACTGAAGCTTTCTTT. It yields the protein CASSLKGVANTEAFF. Based on the CDR3 plus reference TRBV5-1 and TRBJ1-1, the full variable domain is KAGVTQTPRYLIKTRGQQVTLSCSPISGHRSVSWYQQTPGQGLQFLFEYFSETQRNKGNFPGRFSGRQFSNSRSEMNVSTLELGDSALYLCASSLKGVANTEAFFGQGTRLTVV.

The V and J genes are TRBV19 and TRBJ2-1; possible D gene TRBD1, 5 bases. The CDR3 is 14 amino acids. Germline V gene lookup returns CDR1 LNHDA and CDR2 SQIVND (reference sequence). V was cut by 3 bases and J by 4 bases, with 10 bases left in between. In nucleotides, the CDR3 is TGTGCCAGTAGTATGCCAGGGATTTACAATGAGCAGTTCTTC. The encoded protein is CASSMPGIYNEQFF.

In this sample, this clone turned up once. This rearrangement joins TRBV5-8 to TRBJ2-7, with 7 bases identical to TRBD1. Trimming cost V 2 bases and J 0 bases; bases outside gene matches: 8. The CDR3 runs to 16 residues. CDR1 is SGHTS, CDR2 YDEGEE, per germline. The CDR3 is CASSFRTGPSSYEQYF. Written as DNA, the CDR3 is TGTGCCAGCAGCTTCCGGACAGGCCCCAGCTCCTACGAGCAGTACTTC. The complete variable domain, with remaining parts taken from reference TRBV5-8 and TRBJ2-7, reads EAGVTQSPTHLIKTRGQQATLRCSPISGHTSVYWYQQALGLGLQFLLWYDEGEERNRGNFPPRFSGRQFPNYSSELNVNALELEDSALYLCASSFRTGPSSYEQYFGPGTRLTVT.

The gene calls are TRBV19 and TRBJ2-2; TRBD1 matches 8 bases. Germline-derived CDR1 and CDR2 are LNHDA and SQIVND (reference sequence). The CDR3 consists of 16 residues. V lost 6 bases, J lost 5 bases, and 11 bases stayed unmatched. CDR3 DNA: TGTGCCAGTAGAGACCATGGGGGACAGGTGACCGGGGAGCTGTTTTTT. Protein product: CASRDHGGQVTGELFF.

This clone was seen only once. The genes are TRBV4-2 and TRBJ2-1, with TRBD2 matching 10 bases. Germline CDR1 is LGHNA and CDR2 is YNFKEQ. The CDR3 loop spans 17 amino acids. J gave up 3 bases and V 0 bases, and 5 bases lay outside the gene matches. The CDR3 region is CASSQEYERGGYNEQFF. The CDR3 DNA reads TGTGCCAGCAGCCAAGAGTATGAGCGGGGGGGCTACAATGAGCAGTTCTTC.

The rearrangement links TRBV5-1 to TRBJ2-7; D might be TRBD2 (6 bases). The CDR3 totals 15 residues. In germline, CDR1 is SGHRS, CDR2 YFSETQ. The V gene lost 0 bases and the J gene lost 1 base, with 11 bases spanning the gap. The chain's CDR3 is CASSLGAGGSYEQYF. CDR3 sequence (DNA): TGCGCCAGCAGCTTGGGTGCCGGGGGTTCCTACGAGCAGTACTTC.

This rearrangement joins TRBV9 to TRBJ1-3, with 10 bases that match TRBD1. V trimming: 2 bases; J trimming: 7 bases; junction bases outside the gene matches: 3. Germline assignment: CDR1 SGDLS and CDR2 YYNGEE. The CDR3 is 14 amino acids. The CDR3 coding sequence is TGTGCCAGCAGCGTCTCGACAGGGGGCAACACCATATATTTT. Residues: CASSVSTGGNTIYF.

The rearrangement links TRBV2 to TRBJ2-5; 10 nucleotides agree with TRBD1. CDR3 length: 15 residues. Germline V gene data show CDR1 as SNHLY and CDR2 as FYNNEI. The V segment lost 6 bases and the J segment 1 base; nucleotides outside the gene matches: 5. CDR3 in DNA: TGTGCCAGCAGCAGGGACAGGGGAATCCAAGAGACCCAGTACTTC. It translates to CASSRDRGIQETQYF.

The V and J genes are TRBV4-1 and TRBJ1-1, with D perhaps matching TRBD1 (5 bases). The CDR3 is 17 residues long. With 3 bases removed from V and 4 bases from J, the gap between germline ends came to 21 bases. The germline V gene has CDR1 MGHRA and CDR2 YSYEKL. In nucleotides, the CDR3 is TGCGCCAGCAGCCAGTCCCCTCCTCTGGGGGGTGGCACTGAAGCTTTCTTT. It specifies CASSQSPPLGGGTEAFF.

The chain carries TRBV7-6 and TRBJ2-1; no clear D. Deletions cut 3 bases from V and 6 bases from J, with 12 bases between. Germline assignment: CDR1 SGHVS and CDR2 FNYEAQ. The CDR3 sequence is 14 residues long. CDR3 residues: CASSLTAGSNEQFF. Here the CDR3 DNA reads TGTGCCAGCAGCTTGACTGCCGGGTCCAATGAGCAGTTCTTC.

The rearrangement joins TRBV9 to TRBJ1-6; weak D call: TRBD1 (6 bases). Trimming took off 0 bases at V and 6 bases at J, with 13 bases between the two ends. Germline loops: CDR1 SGDLS, CDR2 YYNGEE. The CDR3 has 16 residues. CDR3 protein: CASSVVPGDLNSPLHF. CDR3 bases: TGTGCCAGCAGCGTAGTTCCAGGGGACCTTAATTCACCCCTCCACTTT.

This chain uses TRBV7-9 with TRBJ1-1, with D unresolved. Trimming removed 2 bases from V and 1 base from J, with 17 bases in between. The V gene's germline CDR1 is SEHNR and CDR2 FQNEAQ (reference sequence). This CDR3 region has 17 residues. The CDR3 DNA sequence: TGTGCCAGCAGCTTATATGGCATTGGAGGAGGGAACACTGAAGCTTTCTTT. Translation gives CASSLYGIGGGNTEAFF. The full variable domain, completed using reference TRBV7-9 and TRBJ1-1, is DTGVSQNPRHKITKRGQNVTFRCDPISEHNRLYWYRQTLGQGPEFLTYFQNEAQLEKSRLLSDRFSAERPKGSFSTLEIQRTEQGDSAMYLCASSLYGIGGGNTEAFFGQGTRLTVV.

The rearrangement uses TRBV2 and TRBJ1-5, with D unresolved. The germline CDR1 and CDR2 sequences are SNHLY and FYNNEI. The CDR3 has 16 amino acids. V lost 1 base, J lost 1 base, and 11 bases lay in between. The CDR3 coding sequence is TGTGCCAGCAGTGAAGAATCGCAGCGAAGCAATCAGCCCCAGCATTTT. Protein sequence: CASSEESQRSNQPQHF.

The chain recombines TRBV4-1 with TRBJ1-6; D unclear. V lost 0 bases, J lost 0 bases, and 9 bases lay in between. Germline CDR1 MGHRA, CDR2 YSYEKL. The CDR3 consists of 17 residues. The CDR3 loop reads CASSQEGGSSYNSPLHF. CDR3 nucleotides: TGCGCCAGCAGCCAAGAAGGAGGGAGCTCCTATAATTCACCCCTCCACTTT.

The rearrangement joins TRBV9 to TRBJ2-1; 14 bases match TRBD2. Germline values: CDR1 SGDLS, CDR2 YYNGEE. This CDR3 has 16 amino acids. Trimming cost V 4 bases and J 5 bases; bases outside gene matches: 5. This CDR3 reads CASSQGLAGVDNEQFF. CDR3 sequence (DNA): TGTGCCAGCAGCCAGGGACTAGCGGGGGTGGACAATGAGCAGTTCTTC.

This clone was seen more than once but under ten times. The rearrangement links TRBV19 to TRBJ1-1; the D is unclear. V was cut by 1 base and J by 6 bases, with 9 bases left in between. Germline V CDR1 and CDR2: LNHDA, SQIVND (reference sequence). CDR3 length: 13 residues. For the CDR3, the DNA is TGTGCCAGTAGTATAGCCAGTCACGCTGAAGCTTTCTTT. The encoded protein is CASSIASHAEAFF.

The V and J genes are TRBV7-6 and TRBJ1-3; D ambiguous. V gave up 3 bases and J gave up 0 bases, with 15 bases separating them. The CDR3 spans 17 residues. CDR1 is SGHVS, CDR2 FNYEAQ, per germline. The CDR3 loop is CASSFGYGVPSGNTIYF. DNA of the CDR3: TGTGCCAGCAGCTTTGGTTACGGGGTACCCTCTGGAAACACCATATATTTT.

The chain couples TRBV18 to TRBJ2-2; a possible D gene is TRBD2 (6 bases). Trimming stripped 1 base from V and 6 bases from J, with 9 bases between. Germline V gene lookup returns CDR1 KGHSH and CDR2 LQKENI. This CDR3 spans 14 amino acids. CDR3 DNA: TGTGCCAGCTCACCACGGAGCGGGTCCGGGGAGCTGTTTTTT. As protein: CASSPRSGSGELFF.

This clone occurred a few times. The CDR3 bases are TGTGCCAGCAGCCAAGACTGGAGAGCCTACGAGCAGTACTTC. It yields the protein CASSQDWRAYEQYF. This chain joins TRBV14 and TRBJ2-7; the D is unclear. CDR1 and CDR2 (germline): SGHDN, FVKESK. This CDR3 has 14 amino acids. The V and J ends lost 0 bases and 2 bases respectively, with 8 bases between them.

This clone was observed a few times. The chain links TRBV6-5 to TRBJ1-2; 7 bases are a match to TRBD1. This CDR3 is 12 amino acids long. The V and J ends lost 7 bases and 9 bases, in that order; junction bases with no gene match: 8. Germline CDR1 MNHEY, CDR2 SVGAGI. This chain's CDR3 is CASTRGGVRYTF. In DNA form, the CDR3 reads TGTGCCAGCACCAGAGGGGGCGTCCGCTACACCTTC.

The chain joins TRBV5-1 to TRBJ1-2; D remains ambiguous. The CDR3 is 14 amino acids. Trimming shortened V by 3 bases and J by 4 bases, and 13 bases separated the two germline ends. The V gene's germline CDR1 is SGHRS and CDR2 YFSETQ. CDR3 in amino acids: CASSSSGFFYGYTF. CDR3 bases: TGCGCCAGCAGCTCAAGCGGGTTTTTCTATGGCTACACCTTC.

The chain is built from TRBV4-1 and TRBJ2-1; possibly TRBD2 for D (5 bases). The CDR3 runs 14 residues. The germline V gene has CDR1 MGHRA and CDR2 YSYEKL. Between the trimmed V and J ends, which lost 1 base and 6 bases, there was a span of 10 bases. CDR3 in DNA: TGCGCCAGCAGCCAAGTTGCGGGTGGCAATGAGCAGTTCTTC. This sequence encodes CASSQVAGGNEQFF.

The V and J genes are TRBV30 and TRBJ1-3; D gene uncertain. Germline assignment: CDR1 GTSNPN and CDR2 SVGIG (reference sequence). V was clipped by 0 bases and J by 0 bases, with 6 bases between them. This CDR3 is built from 14 residues. The CDR3 sequence: CAWSVEFSGNTIYF. The DNA of the CDR3 is TGTGCCTGGAGTGTAGAGTTCTCTGGAAACACCATATATTTT.

This clone was seen only once. This rearrangement joins TRBV4-1 to TRBJ2-7; 7 bases line up with TRBD2. Trimming removed 8 bases from V and 5 bases from J; junction bases left unmatched: 9. This CDR3 comprises 13 residues. Looked up from germline, CDR1 is MGHRA and CDR2 is YSYEKL. In DNA form, the CDR3 reads TGCGCCAGCGCGGTACGGGAGGAGGACGAGCAGTACTTC. It codes for CASAVREEDEQYF.